This note documents a single T cell receptor beta chain sequence. What it binds is unknown. This sample is part of a study of a mutant IDH1 vaccine in newly diagnosed glioma. This CDR3 comprises 17 residues. From germline, CDR1 is SQVTM and CDR2 ANQGSEA. V gave up 0 bases and J gave up 0 bases, with 18 bases separating them. Time point defined: week 23, last vaccination. With topical imiquimod, each dose of the vaccine consisted of 300 ug of mutant IDH1 20-mer peptide. TCRdb's copy holds only in-frame clones and misses some; the assay was immunoSEQ multiplex PCR. The sample shows approximately 44,000 clones, 70% to 85% of them seen only once.

V gene TRBV29-1 combines with J gene TRBJ2-7; weak D call: TRBD2 (6 bases). The sequence was collected from a woman between 18 and 30 years old with glioma. Some clones in this sample may be carry-over from other donors' samples. Specimen: PBMCs, collected from a glioma patient whose treatment included an IDH1 peptide vaccine. Written as DNA, the CDR3 is TGCAGCGTTGAAGATCAAAGTGGAGGGGAGCACTCCTACGAGCAGTACTTC. This translates into CSVEDQSGGEHSYEQYF.